Shown below are 6 T cell receptor beta chains from a single sample sequenced in a study of beta chain features in type 1 diabetes (dated by TCRdb to between 2018 and 2020). Preparation of the library involved the immunoSEQ multiplex PCR assay. The High Capacity cDNA Reverse Transcription Kit was used to reverse transcribe all of the isolated RNA, meaning that expressed TCRB transcripts were what got sequenced. TCRdb mirrors the immuneACCESS table, restricted to in-frame sequences. Some clones are absent from its copies; in checked studies, under half trace to an unresolved V gene, and the reason for the others is unknown. The sample table lists under 900,000 clones, 15% to 20% of them with a count of one. The ten biggest clones cover around 0.02% of the sample. The sequencing sample was made of naive CD4+ T cells from blood. Reading the label with the study, this specimen's cell subset or site is: true naive CD4+ T cells. The receptors shown here come from a woman aged 18-29 years in good health.

This clone was detected a few times. V and J are TRBV7-9 and TRBJ1-5; D is unresolved. Germline CDR1 and CDR2: SEHNR and FQNEAQ (reference sequence). Trimming removed 4 bases from V and 1 base from J, with 8 bases in between. This CDR3 has 14 residues. DNA for the CDR3: TGTGCCAGCAGCTCCTTCGACAGCAATCAGCCCCAGCATTTT. This translates into CASSSFDSNQPQHF.

The genes are TRBV9 and TRBJ2-1; D is ambiguous. Between the trimmed V and J ends, which lost 2 bases and 9 bases, there was a span of 27 bases. CDR1 SGDLS and CDR2 YYNGEE come from the germline V gene. The CDR3 has 18 amino acids. The CDR3 here is CASSVRDARHTLQGEQFF. The CDR3 DNA is TGTGCCAGCAGCGTCCGAGACGCAAGACACACCCTACAAGGTGAGCAGTTCTTC.

The chain carries TRBV9 and TRBJ2-7; 8 bases fit TRBD2. The V gene's germline CDR1 is SGDLS and CDR2 YYNGEE. After removal of 0 bases from V and 0 bases from J, the junction contained 11 bases not matched to a gene. The CDR3 extends over 18 amino acids. The chain's CDR3 is CASSVGSQETSGSYEQYF. In DNA, the CDR3 is TGTGCCAGCAGCGTAGGTTCCCAGGAAACTAGCGGCTCCTACGAGCAGTACTTC.

This clone was counted only a few times. The chain recombines TRBV9 with TRBJ1-5; no clear D gene. CDR1 SGDLS and CDR2 YYNGEE come from the germline V gene. There are 13 residues in the CDR3. Between the trimmed V and J ends, which lost 5 bases and 3 bases, there was a span of 9 bases. The CDR3 DNA is TGTGCCAGCAGAGATCGACTCAATCAGCCCCAGCATTTT. This codes for CASRDRLNQPQHF.

The genes are TRBV12-5 and TRBJ2-1; tentative D call: TRBD2 (6 bases). Per the germline V gene, CDR1 is LGHNT and CDR2 is FRNRAP. The CDR3 runs 13 residues. Trimming cost V 2 bases and J 6 bases, with 8 bases left between them. Here the CDR3 reads CASGLLGGNEQFF. DNA for the CDR3: TGTGCTAGTGGTTTGTTGGGGGGCAATGAGCAGTTCTTC.

This clone has more than one count but fewer than ten. CDR3 sequence (DNA): TGCGCCAGCAGCCTCCATGGAGCGGGAGGGTTTAATGAGCAGTTCTTC. Translation: CASSLHGAGGFNEQFF. This chain uses TRBV5-1 with TRBJ2-1; 10 bases agree with TRBD2. This CDR3 region has 16 residues. Per the germline V gene, CDR1 is SGHRS and CDR2 is YFSETQ. V shed 4 bases, J shed 7 bases, and the junction held 11 bases outside the gene matches.